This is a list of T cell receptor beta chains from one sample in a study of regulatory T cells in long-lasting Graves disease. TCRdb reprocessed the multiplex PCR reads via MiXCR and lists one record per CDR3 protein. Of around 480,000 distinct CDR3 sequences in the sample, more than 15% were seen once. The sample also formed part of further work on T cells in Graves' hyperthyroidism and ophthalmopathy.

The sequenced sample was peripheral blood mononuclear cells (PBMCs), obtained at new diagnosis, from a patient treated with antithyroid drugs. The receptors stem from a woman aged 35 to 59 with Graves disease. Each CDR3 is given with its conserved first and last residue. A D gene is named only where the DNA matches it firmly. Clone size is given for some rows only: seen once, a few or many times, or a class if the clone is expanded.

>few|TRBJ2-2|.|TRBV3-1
CASSQDSGTGELFF
TGTGCCAGCAGCCAAGATAGCGGAACCGGGGAGCTGTTTTTT
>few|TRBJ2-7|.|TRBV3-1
CASSQVGHRGQGQYF
TGTGCCAGCAGCCAAGTCGGGCATCGGGGGCAGGGGCAGTACTTC
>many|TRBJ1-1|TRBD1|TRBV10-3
CAIAKDRVGTEAFF
TGTGCCATCGCTAAAGACAGGGTTGGAACTGAAGCTTTCTTT
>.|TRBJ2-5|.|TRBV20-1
CSARDRTATQYF
TGCAGTGCTCGAGACAGAACGGCGACCCAGTACTTC
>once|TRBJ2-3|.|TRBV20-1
CSARDTGTDTKYF
TGCAGTGCTAGAGATACGGGAACAGATACGAAGTATTTT
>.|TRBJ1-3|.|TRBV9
CASSVARAAPGNTIYF
TGTGCCAGCAGCGTAGCGAGGGCCGCCCCTGGAAACACCATATATTTT
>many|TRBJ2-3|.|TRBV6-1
CASRDLTDTQYF
TGTGCCAGCAGGGACCTCACAGATACGCAGTATTTT
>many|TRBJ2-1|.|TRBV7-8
CASSLVKREQFF
TGTGCCAGCAGCTTAGTCAAGAGGGAGCAGTTCTTC
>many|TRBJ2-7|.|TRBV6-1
CASRSGTRVGGEQYF
TGTGCCAGCAGGTCCGGGACACGGGTAGGAGGGGAGCAGTACTTC
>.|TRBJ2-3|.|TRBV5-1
CASSTTTGTLATQYF
TGCGCCAGCAGCACTACAACCGGGACTCTCGCTACGCAGTATTTT
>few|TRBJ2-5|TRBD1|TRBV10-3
CATSGQQETQYF
TGTGCCACCTCGGGACAGCAAGAGACCCAGTACTTC
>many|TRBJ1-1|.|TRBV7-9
CASSANTGVNTEAFF
TGTGCCAGCAGCGCGAACACAGGAGTGAACACTGAAGCTTTCTTT
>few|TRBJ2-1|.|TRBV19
CASSMSRTSYNEQFF
TGTGCCAGTAGTATGTCCCGGACCTCCTACAATGAGCAGTTCTTC
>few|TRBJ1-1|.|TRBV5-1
CASSLEPGQYTEAFF
TGCGCCAGCAGCTTGGAGCCCGGACAGTACACTGAAGCTTTCTTT
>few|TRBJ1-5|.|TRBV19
CASSIGQHNQPQHF
TGTGCCAGTAGTATAGGACAGCACAATCAGCCCCAGCATTTT
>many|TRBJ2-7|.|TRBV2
CASKTQRETYEQYF
TGTGCCAGTAAGACGCAGAGGGAGACCTACGAGCAGTACTTC
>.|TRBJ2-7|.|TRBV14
CASSQEGINPTEQYF
TGTGCCAGCAGCCAAGAGGGAATCAACCCGACCGAGCAGTACTTC
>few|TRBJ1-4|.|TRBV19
CASSQPGSREFF
TGTGCCAGTAGCCAGCCGGGATCGAGGGAGTTTTTT
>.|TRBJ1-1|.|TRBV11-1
CASSFGGGGNTEAFF
TGTGCCAGCAGCTTCGGGGGAGGAGGGAACACTGAAGCTTTCTTT
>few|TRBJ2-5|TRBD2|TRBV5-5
CASRSTSGGTSGTQYF
TGTGCCAGCAGGTCAACTAGCGGGGGGACCTCCGGGACCCAGTACTTC
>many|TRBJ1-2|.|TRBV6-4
CASSDGTVRGGYTF
TGTGCCAGCAGTGACGGAACAGTAAGAGGTGGCTACACCTTC
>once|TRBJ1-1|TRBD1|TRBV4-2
CASSQEMGGQAGITAGAFF
TGTGCCAGCAGCCAAGAAATGGGAGGACAGGCAGGGATAACTGCTGGAGCTTTCTTT
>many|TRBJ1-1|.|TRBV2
CASSRDTNTEAFF
TGTGCCAGCAGTCGGGACACCAACACTGAAGCTTTCTTT
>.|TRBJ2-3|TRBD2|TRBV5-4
CASSFGTSPHTQYF
TGTGCCAGCAGCTTCGGGACTAGCCCCCATACGCAGTATTTT
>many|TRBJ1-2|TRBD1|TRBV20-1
CSANPTGTGNGYTF
TGCAGTGCCAATCCGACCGGGACAGGGAATGGCTACACCTTC
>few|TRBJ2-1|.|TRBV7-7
CASSAGPDYNEQFF
TGTGCTAGCAGCGCAGGACCCGATTACAATGAGCAGTTCTTC
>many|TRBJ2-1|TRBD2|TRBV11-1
CASSSPGGGYNEQFF
TGTGCCAGCAGCTCCCCCGGGGGGGGCTACAATGAGCAGTTCTTC
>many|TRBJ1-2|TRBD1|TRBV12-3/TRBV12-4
CASSASGGDRHGYTF
TGTGCCAGCAGCGCCAGCGGGGGGGACAGGCATGGCTACACCTTC
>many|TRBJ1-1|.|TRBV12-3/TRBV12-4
CASSLRGGEGTEAFF
TGTGCCAGCAGTTTGAGGGGGGGCGAGGGCACTGAAGCTTTCTTT
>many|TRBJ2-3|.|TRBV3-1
CASSQDGPGSTDTQYF
TGTGCCAGCAGCCAAGACGGTCCGGGGTCCACAGATACGCAGTATTTT
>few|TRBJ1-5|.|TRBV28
CASSHGWPQHF
TGTGCCAGCAGCCATGGGTGGCCCCAGCATTTT
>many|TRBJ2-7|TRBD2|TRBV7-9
CASSLALAGGTYEQYF
TGTGCCAGCAGCTTAGCTCTGGCGGGGGGGACCTACGAGCAGTACTTC
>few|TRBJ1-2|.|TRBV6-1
CASSAGHIYYGYTF
TGTGCCAGCAGTGCCGGACACATATACTATGGCTACACCTTC
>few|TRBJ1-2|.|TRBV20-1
CSATVAPDLSGGYTF
TGCAGTGCTACCGTCGCACCGGACCTCTCGGGTGGCTACACCTTC
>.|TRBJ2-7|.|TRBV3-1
CASSQNTGMSSYEQYF
TGTGCCAGCAGCCAAAATACAGGGATGTCCTCCTACGAGCAGTACTTC
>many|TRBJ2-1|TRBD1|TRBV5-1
CASSLWDSNNEQFF
TGCGCCAGCAGCTTATGGGACAGCAACAATGAGCAGTTCTTC
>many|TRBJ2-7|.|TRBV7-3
CASSLTAGQNQYF
TGTGCCAGCAGCTTAACGGCGGGACAGAACCAGTACTTC
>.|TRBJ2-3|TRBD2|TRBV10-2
CASSVLAGGQDTQYF
TGCGCCAGCAGCGTTCTAGCGGGGGGGCAAGATACGCAGTATTTT
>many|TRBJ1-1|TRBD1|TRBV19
CASSPRQGEAFF
TGTGCCAGCAGCCCGAGACAGGGGGAAGCTTTCTTT
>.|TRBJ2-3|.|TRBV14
CASSQDLKGGQYF
TGTGCCAGCAGCCAAGATCTAAAGGGGGGACAGTATTTT
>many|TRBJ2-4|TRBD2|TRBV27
CASSPTPYTSGGAKNIQYF
TGTGCCAGCAGTCCAACCCCTTATACTAGCGGGGGGGCCAAAAACATTCAGTACTTC
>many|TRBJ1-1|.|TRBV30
CAWSVGRNTEAFF
TGTGCCTGGAGTGTAGGGAGGAACACTGAAGCTTTCTTT
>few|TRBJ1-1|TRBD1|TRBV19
CASNLLAGQGNTEAFF
TGTGCCAGTAACCTACTCGCGGGACAGGGGAACACTGAAGCTTTCTTT
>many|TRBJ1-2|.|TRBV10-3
CAISESSGKGYTF
TGTGCCATCAGTGAGTCGTCAGGAAAAGGCTACACCTTC
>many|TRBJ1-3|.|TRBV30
CAWSYAGNTIYF
TGTGCCTGGAGTTATGCTGGAAACACCATATATTTT
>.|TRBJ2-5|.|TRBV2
CASSTGGYQETQYF
TGTGCCAGCAGTACGGGGGGCTACCAAGAGACCCAGTACTTC
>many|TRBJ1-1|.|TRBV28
CASSLSWVGNTEAFF
TGTGCCAGCAGTTTGAGCTGGGTGGGAAACACTGAAGCTTTCTTT
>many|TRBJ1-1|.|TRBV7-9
CASTETWGGDTEAFF
TGTGCCAGCACCGAAACGTGGGGCGGGGACACTGAAGCTTTCTTT
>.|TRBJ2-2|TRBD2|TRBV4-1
CASSQSLAGGTGELFF
TGCGCCAGCAGCCAATCTCTAGCGGGGGGAACCGGGGAGCTGTTTTTT
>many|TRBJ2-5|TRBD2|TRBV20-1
CSARASGGAWEETQYF
TGCAGTGCTAGAGCAAGCGGGGGGGCCTGGGAAGAGACCCAGTACTTC
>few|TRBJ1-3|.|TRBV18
CASSPRGGSSGNTIYF
TGTGCCAGCTCACCTAGGGGGGGCAGCTCTGGAAACACCATATATTTT
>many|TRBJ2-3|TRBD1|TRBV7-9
CASSLQSGGSDTQYF
TGTGCCAGCAGCTTACAGTCAGGGGGTTCAGATACGCAGTATTTT
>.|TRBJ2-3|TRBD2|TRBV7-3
CASSPHRGGRDTQYF
TGTGCCAGCAGCCCCCATCGGGGGGGCCGGGATACGCAGTATTTT
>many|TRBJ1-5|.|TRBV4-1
CASSQERNQPQHF
TGCGCCAGCAGCCAAGAGCGGAATCAGCCCCAGCATTTT
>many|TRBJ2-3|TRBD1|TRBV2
CASPPRQGARDTQYF
TGTGCCAGCCCTCCGAGGCAGGGGGCGAGAGATACGCAGTATTTT
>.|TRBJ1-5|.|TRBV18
CASSNRRAEIQPQHF
TGTGCCAGCTCAAATCGTCGGGCAGAGATTCAGCCCCAGCATTTT